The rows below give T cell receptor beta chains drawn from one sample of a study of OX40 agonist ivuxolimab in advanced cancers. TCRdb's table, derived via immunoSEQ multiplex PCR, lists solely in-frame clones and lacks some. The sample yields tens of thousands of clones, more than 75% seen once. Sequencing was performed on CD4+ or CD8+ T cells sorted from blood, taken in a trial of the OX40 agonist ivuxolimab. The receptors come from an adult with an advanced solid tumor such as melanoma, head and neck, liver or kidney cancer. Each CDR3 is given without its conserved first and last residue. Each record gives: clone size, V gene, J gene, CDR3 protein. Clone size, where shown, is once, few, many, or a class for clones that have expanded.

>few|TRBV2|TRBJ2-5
ASSDVAVQETQY
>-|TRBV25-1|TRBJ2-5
ASSELGRGQETQY
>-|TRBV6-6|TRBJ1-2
ASSPGTAQTGYT
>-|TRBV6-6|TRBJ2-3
ASSYRVSGIADTQY
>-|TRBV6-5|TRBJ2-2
ASSPRLARTGELF
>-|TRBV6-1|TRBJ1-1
ASSGRDTEAF
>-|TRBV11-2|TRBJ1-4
ASSPEGDNNEKLF
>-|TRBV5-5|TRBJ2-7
ASSPGLAGGHEQY
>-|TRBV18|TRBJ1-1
ASSPMGGASTEAF
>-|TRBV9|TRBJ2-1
ASSVDGGARNEQF
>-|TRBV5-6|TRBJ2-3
ASSLSLAADTQY
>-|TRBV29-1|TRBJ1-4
SVQRQAGDEKLF
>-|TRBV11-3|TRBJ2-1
ASSYRTSDLSYNEQF
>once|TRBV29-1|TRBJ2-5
SAVPQETQY
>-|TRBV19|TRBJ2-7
ASSLTARFGEQY
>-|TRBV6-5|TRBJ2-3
ASSYSFLKADTQY
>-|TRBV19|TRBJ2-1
ASSWQDRYGNEQF
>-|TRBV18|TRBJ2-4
ASSPNDNRGGIQY
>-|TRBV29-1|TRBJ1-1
SVEMAGGTEAF
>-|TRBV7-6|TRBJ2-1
ASSLNVAAGKSYEQF
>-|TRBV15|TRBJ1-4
ATSRGQGEEKLF
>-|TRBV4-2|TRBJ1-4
ASSQGGKEKLF
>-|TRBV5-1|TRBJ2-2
ASSPATNTGELF
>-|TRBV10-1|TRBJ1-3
ASSESIALGGREAGNTIY
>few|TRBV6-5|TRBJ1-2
ASSNIDYGYT
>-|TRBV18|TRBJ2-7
ASSPLGRELGEQY
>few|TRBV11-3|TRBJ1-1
ASSLGGRTTEAF
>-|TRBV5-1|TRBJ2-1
ASSREIGSYNEQF
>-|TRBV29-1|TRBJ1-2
SALSSGTGFGYT
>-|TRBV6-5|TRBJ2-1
ASSYWTGVGYNEQF
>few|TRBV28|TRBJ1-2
ASSLAGFGGYT
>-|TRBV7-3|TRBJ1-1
ASSSQTGGKTEAF
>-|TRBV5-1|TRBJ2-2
ASSLVGTSHTGELF
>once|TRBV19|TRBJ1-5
ASSRQRNQPQH
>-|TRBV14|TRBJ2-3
ASSQGIDLWGDTQY
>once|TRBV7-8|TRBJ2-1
ASSLGGRQMRQF
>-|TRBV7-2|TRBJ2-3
ASSLALGRGTDTQY
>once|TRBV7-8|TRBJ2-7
ASSRLAGPYEQY
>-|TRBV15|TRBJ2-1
ATSRAGAGFNEQF
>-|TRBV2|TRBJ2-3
ASKLGPPNTQY
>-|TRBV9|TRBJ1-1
ASSVAGDTEAF
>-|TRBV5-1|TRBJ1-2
ASSLDFKAGGYGYT
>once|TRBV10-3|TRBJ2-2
AIRSGTSNTGELF
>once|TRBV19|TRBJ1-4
ASSEQGAREKLF
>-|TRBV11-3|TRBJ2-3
ASSLSRSTDTQY
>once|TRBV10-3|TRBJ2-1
AITSGQGTEQF
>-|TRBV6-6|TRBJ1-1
ASTWGGNTEAF
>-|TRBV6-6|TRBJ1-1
ASSSTGGNTEAF
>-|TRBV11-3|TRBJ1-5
ASSFPGRHQPQH
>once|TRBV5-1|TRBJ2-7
ASSAGTGGDYEQY
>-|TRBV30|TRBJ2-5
AWTETGVPETQY
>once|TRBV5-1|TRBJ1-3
ASSLDQGANGNTIY